The 32 T cell receptor beta chains below were found in one sample sequenced in a study of blood T cell repertoires in COVID-19. The data were produced by immunoSEQ multiplex PCR, yet TCRdb's version contains in-frame clones alone and is incomplete. Of hundreds of thousands of clones in the sample, about nine tenths were seen once. The sample taken for sequencing was peripheral blood. These receptor sequences come from a woman in her 70s with COVID-19, enrolled during active disease.

The rearrangement links TRBV14 to TRBJ1-1; possibly TRBD1 for D (6 bases). Germline V lookup: CDR1 SGHDN, CDR2 FVKESK. The CDR3 is 13 amino acids. V shed 1 base and J shed 6 bases, with 9 bases lying between them. The CDR3: CASSQVGTSEAFF. The CDR3 DNA is TGTGCCAGCAGCCAAGTGGGGACATCTGAAGCTTTCTTT.

This chain links TRBV10-3 with TRBJ2-1, with D maybe TRBD1 (6 bases). Trimming cost V 3 bases and J 8 bases, with 14 bases left between them. CDR3 length equals 14 residues. CDR1 and CDR2 (germline): ENHRY, SYGVKD. The CDR3 spells CAISDVGAIDEQFF. Here the CDR3 DNA reads TGTGCCATCAGTGATGTGGGGGCAATTGATGAGCAGTTCTTC.

This clone was recorded once. The chain is built from TRBV6-4 and TRBJ2-7; D possibly corresponds to TRBD1 (6 bases). CDR1 and CDR2 from the germline V gene are MRHNA and SNTAGT. The CDR3 is made up of 11 amino acids. The ends were cut back, 6 bases at V and 7 bases at J, with 10 bases in the middle. The CDR3 protein is CASRTGSEQYF. The CDR3 DNA reads as TGTGCCAGCAGAACAGGGAGTGAGCAGTACTTC.

The rearrangement links TRBV4-2 to TRBJ1-2; 8 bases agree with TRBD1. J was trimmed by 4 bases and V by 0 bases; bases with no gene match: 7. The germline CDR1 and CDR2 sequences are LGHNA and YNFKEQ. The CDR3 loop spans 16 amino acids. The CDR3 region is CASSQDFGQGVYGYTF. DNA for the CDR3: TGTGCCAGCAGCCAAGATTTCGGACAGGGCGTCTATGGCTACACCTTC.

The V and J genes are TRBV7-2 and TRBJ2-5, with D possibly matching TRBD1 (6 bases). This CDR3 is 15 amino acids long. CDR1 is SGHTA, CDR2 FQGNSA, per germline. Trimming removed 5 bases from V and 2 bases from J, with 15 bases in between. CDR3 nucleotides: TGTGCCAGCAGCCCCGAGACAGGTTTACAAGAGACCCAGTACTTC. This sequence encodes CASSPETGLQETQYF. The full variable domain, completed using reference TRBV7-2 and TRBJ2-5, is GAGVSQSPSNKVTEKGKDVELRCDPISGHTALYWYRQSLGQGLEFLIYFQGNSAPDKSGLPSDRFSAERTGGSVSTLTIQRTQQEDSAVYLCASSPETGLQETQYFGPGTRLLVL.

The chain carries TRBV3-1 (or the pseudogene TRBV3-2) and TRBJ1-3, with D possibly TRBD1 on 5 matching bases. Trimming pared 2 bases from V and 3 bases from J, leaving 8 bases between. Germline V gene data show CDR1 as LGHDT and CDR2 as YNNKEL (reference sequence). The CDR3 extends over 14 amino acids. CDR3 sequence (DNA): TGTGCCAGCAGCCAATGCAGGGTTGGAAACACCATATATTTT. It translates to CASSQCRVGNTIYF.

This sequence joins TRBV7-8 and TRBJ2-1; 9 nucleotides line up with TRBD2. V lost 6 bases to trimming and J lost 4 bases; unmatched junction nucleotides: 4. The CDR3 is 14 amino acids. Germline V gene data show CDR1 as SGHVS and CDR2 as FQNEAQ. CDR3 in amino acids: CASRSGGSYNEQFF. The CDR3 DNA reads TGTGCCAGCAGGAGCGGGGGGAGTTACAATGAGCAGTTCTTC.

The chain employs TRBV28 and TRBJ2-7; 7 bases line up with TRBD1. V was pared by 6 bases and J by 6 bases, with 14 bases of the junction left unmatched. The germline gives CDR1 MDHEN, CDR2 SYDVKM. CDR3 length equals 15 residues. CDR3 residues: CASSLRTGGGSEQYF. The CDR3 DNA reads as TGTGCCAGCAGCCTCAGGACAGGCGGCGGTAGCGAGCAGTACTTC.

The chain joins TRBV2 to TRBJ2-1, with D perhaps TRBD1 (6 bases). The CDR3 contains 17 residues. V was shortened by 4 bases and J by 0 bases, with 16 bases between the two germline ends. The V gene's germline CDR1 is SNHLY and CDR2 FYNNEI. DNA of the CDR3: TGTGCCAGCAGTGCTTACCCAGGGGTAAACTCCTACAATGAGCAGTTCTTC. Translated, it gives CASSAYPGVNSYNEQFF.

The chain links TRBV7-8 to TRBJ1-3; D not certain. This CDR3 has 16 amino acids. Germline CDR1 and CDR2: SGHVS and FQNEAQ. V lost 1 base, J lost 0 bases, and 10 bases lay in between. CDR3 coding DNA: TGTGCCAGCAGCTTAGGAATCGGGTACTCTGGAAACACCATATATTTT. Residues: CASSLGIGYSGNTIYF.

The chain employs TRBV5-4 and TRBJ2-7; possibly TRBD2 for D (6 bases). The CDR3 has 15 amino acids. Trimming stripped 3 bases from V and 1 base from J, with 14 bases between. Germline CDR1 and CDR2: SGHNT and YYREEE (reference sequence). CDR3 sequence: CASSSVRGDSYEQYF. The CDR3 region has the DNA TGTGCCAGCAGCTCGGTGCGGGGTGATTCCTACGAGCAGTACTTC.

Turning to this clone: The sample holds other DNA sequences that translate to the same CDR3. This sequence joins TRBV28 and TRBJ1-5; D may be TRBD1 (6 bases). Germline V gene lookup returns CDR1 MDHEN and CDR2 SYDVKM. The V gene lost 5 bases and the J gene lost 4 bases, with 12 bases spanning the gap. The CDR3 has 14 residues. The CDR3 region is CASSPGGANQPQHF. In DNA form, the CDR3 reads TGTGCCAGCAGTCCGGGGGGGGCGAATCAGCCCCAGCATTTT.

The J gene is TRBJ1-4, the V gene TRBV4-2; TRBD1 is a possible D gene (5 bases). Germline V gene sequence: CDR1 LGHNA, CDR2 YNFKEQ. V lost 0 bases to trimming and J lost 2 bases, with 7 bases between them. This CDR3 is 15 amino acids long. The CDR3 DNA reads TGTGCCAGCAGCCAAGAGACAGCGACTAATGAAAAACTGTTTTTT. This translates into CASSQETATNEKLFF.

The chain is built from TRBV28 and TRBJ2-3; 13 positions match TRBD2. From germline, CDR1 is MDHEN and CDR2 SYDVKM. The CDR3 has 17 residues. J was trimmed by 5 bases and V by 1 base; bases with no gene match: 6. The CDR3 DNA follows: TGTGCCAGCAGTTTATTTGGACTAGCGGGGGTCATAGATACGCAGTATTTT. Its translation: CASSLFGLAGVIDTQYF.

The rearrangement links TRBV7-2 to TRBJ2-5, with 7 bases matching TRBD1. The V and J ends lost 4 bases and 2 bases, in that order; junction bases with no gene match: 4. The CDR3 totals 14 residues. Germline values: CDR1 SGHTA, CDR2 FQGNSA. The CDR3: CASSSGTVQETQYF. The CDR3 DNA reads as TGTGCCAGCAGCTCCGGGACAGTTCAAGAGACCCAGTACTTC.

This chain joins TRBV7-8 and TRBJ1-2, with a possible D match to TRBD1 (5 bases). Germline V gene lookup returns CDR1 SGHVS and CDR2 FQNEAQ. V lost 4 bases, J lost 9 bases, and 24 bases lay in between. The CDR3 length is 16 residues. CDR3 DNA sequence: TGTGCCAGCAGCTCCCGAATTCCCGGGACTCCGAGCCGCTACACCTTC. Its protein product is CASSSRIPGTPSRYTF.

This chain uses TRBV27 with TRBJ2-3, with D perhaps matching TRBD1 (6 bases). V was cut by 3 bases and J by 1 base, with 11 bases left in between. CDR1 MNHEY and CDR2 SMNVEV come from the germline V gene (reference sequence). The CDR3 contains 15 residues. CDR3 in DNA: TGTGCCAGCAGTTTGATACAGGGAGGCACAGATACGCAGTATTTT. Encoded protein: CASSLIQGGTDTQYF.

Written as DNA, the CDR3 is TGTGCCAGCAGCCGGGACAGGAGAGCGCAGAGTGGCTACACCTTC. Translated, it gives CASSRDRRAQSGYTF. The V and J genes are TRBV11-2 and TRBJ1-2; 8 bases map to TRBD1. CDR1 SGHAT and CDR2 FQNNGV come from the germline V gene. V was clipped by 5 bases and J by 7 bases; unmatched bases: 12. The CDR3 sequence is 15 residues long.

The CDR3 DNA reads as TGTGCCACCAGTGATTACTACAGGGGGCAAGCGCAGTTCTTC. Its protein is CATSDYYRGQAQFF. This chain connects TRBV24-1 to TRBJ2-1; 9 nucleotides align to TRBD1. CDR1 and CDR2 from the germline V gene are KGHDR and SFDVKD. The CDR3 sequence is 14 residues long. The trim removed 2 bases at V and 12 bases at J, leaving 7 bases unmatched.

V usage is TRBV5-4 and J usage is TRBJ2-5; 9 bases map to TRBD1. Germline V CDR1 and CDR2: SGHNT, YYREEE (reference sequence). The V segment lost 10 bases and the J segment 5 bases; nucleotides outside the gene matches: 3. This CDR3 contains 11 residues. CDR3 nucleotide sequence: TGTGCCGTACAGGGGGCTGAGACCCAGTACTTC. Its translation: CAVQGAETQYF.

The chain uses TRBV19 and TRBJ1-6, with no clear D. V lost 6 bases and J 3 bases, leaving 9 bases between the germline ends. There are 14 residues in the CDR3. Germline loops: CDR1 LNHDA, CDR2 SQIVND (reference sequence). The CDR3 protein is CASREVHYNSPLHF. The CDR3, as DNA: TGTGCCAGTAGAGAAGTACACTATAATTCACCCCTCCACTTT.

Details on this clone: A junction end diverges from the germline sequence, so it may reflect a read error. The J gene is TRBJ1-1, the V gene TRBV7-2; 8 nucleotides align to TRBD1. CDR3 length equals 15 residues. The V gene's germline CDR1 is SGHTA and CDR2 FQGNSA. The CDR3 here is CASSLAQGASTEAFF. The DNA for the CDR3 is TGTGCCAGCAGCCTAGCCCAGGGGGCAAGCACTGAAGCTTTCTTT. Looking up the rest from reference TRBV7-2 and TRBJ1-1 gives the full variable domain: GAGVSQSPSNKVTEKGKDVELRCDPISGHTALYWYRQSLGQGLEFLIYFQGNSAPDKSGLPSDRFSAERTGGSVSTLTIQRTQQEDSAVYLCASSLAQGASTEAFFGQGTRLTVV.

J is TRBJ2-1 and V is TRBV7-6; D not resolved. Germline V gene lookup returns CDR1 SGHVS and CDR2 FNYEAQ. V gave up 5 bases and J gave up 4 bases, with 18 bases separating them. This CDR3 region has 16 residues. The CDR3 here is CASSPSDWRPYNEQFF. DNA for the CDR3: TGTGCCAGCAGCCCATCGGATTGGCGGCCTTACAATGAGCAGTTCTTC.

The gene calls are TRBV5-1 and TRBJ1-1; possible D gene TRBD1, 6 bases. Trimming left V 5 bases short and J 4 bases short, with 15 bases between. The germline V gene encodes CDR1 SGHRS and CDR2 YFSETQ. The CDR3 contains 14 residues. The chain's CDR3 is CASRIGAGATEAFF. The CDR3 region has the DNA TGCGCCAGCAGAATCGGCGCAGGGGCCACTGAAGCTTTCTTT. The entire variable domain, with the rest obtained from reference TRBV5-1 and TRBJ1-1, is as follows: KAGVTQTPRYLIKTRGQQVTLSCSPISGHRSVSWYQQTPGQGLQFLFEYFSETQRNKGNFPGRFSGRQFSNSRSEMNVSTLELGDSALYLCASRIGAGATEAFFGQGTRLTVV.

This clone was counted a few times. This chain links TRBV7-2 with TRBJ1-1; possible D gene TRBD1, 6 bases. Trimming removed 1 base from V and 5 bases from J, with 14 bases in between. CDR3 length: 15 amino acids. Germline lookup yields CDR1 SGHTA and CDR2 FQGNSA. CDR3 amino acids: CASSLVQGHRTEAFF. The CDR3 bases are TGTGCCAGCAGCTTAGTACAGGGCCACAGGACTGAAGCTTTCTTT.

The CDR3 DNA reads as TGTGCCAGCAGCTCCGGGACAGGAAGTATTAGCAATCAGCCCCAGCATTTT. It specifies CASSSGTGSISNQPQHF. V and J are TRBV5-8 and TRBJ1-5; 8 bases are a match to TRBD1. The CDR3 is made up of 17 amino acids. The germline gives CDR1 SGHTS, CDR2 YDEGEE. V trimming: 3 bases; J trimming: 0 bases; junction bases outside the gene matches: 8.

This chain links TRBV5-1 with TRBJ2-7; D ambiguous. Germline CDR1 is SGHRS and CDR2 is YFSETQ. The CDR3 has 14 residues. V was shortened by 4 bases and J by 1 base, with 12 bases between the two germline ends. The DNA of the CDR3 is TGCGCCAGCAGCCCGCCCGGCGGATCCTACGAGCAGTACTTC. Translated, it gives CASSPPGGSYEQYF.

The chain is built from TRBV27 and TRBJ1-4; perhaps TRBD1 as D (5 bases). Looked up from germline, CDR1 is MNHEY and CDR2 is SMNVEV (reference sequence). Trimming pared 2 bases from V and 7 bases from J, leaving 11 bases between. This CDR3 region has 14 residues. The DNA of the CDR3 is TGTGCCAGCAGTTTAGTTCAGGGAGGTGAAAAACTGTTTTTT. The encoded protein is CASSLVQGGEKLFF.

CDR3 DNA sequence: TGTGCCAGCAGCGTAACTGCGAACACTGAAGCTTTCTTT. Its translation is CASSVTANTEAFF. This chain uses TRBV27 with TRBJ1-1, with D hard to call. V shed 6 bases and J shed 1 base, with 9 bases lying between them. Germline loops: CDR1 MNHEY, CDR2 SMNVEV (reference sequence). CDR3 length: 13 residues.

This chain connects TRBV5-1 to TRBJ1-1; TRBD1 matches 10 bases. Germline values: CDR1 SGHRS, CDR2 YFSETQ. The CDR3 consists of 14 residues. The V gene end was trimmed by 6 bases and the J gene end by 5 bases; junction bases not matched to a gene: 7. The CDR3 DNA reads TGCGCCAGCACCCGGACAGGGGGATCGACTGAAGCTTTCTTT. Translating it yields CASTRTGGSTEAFF.

The CDR3 DNA sequence: TGTGCCAGCAGCTTTGGCAGCGATCAGCCCCAGCATTTT. Residues: CASSFGSDQPQHF. The genes are TRBV7-3 and TRBJ1-5, with unresolved D. The germline V gene has CDR1 SGHTA and CDR2 FQGTGA. The CDR3 length is 13 residues. V was clipped by 3 bases and J by 5 bases, with 8 bases between them. Full variable domain (rest looked up from reference TRBV7-3 and TRBJ1-5): GAGVSQTPSNKVTEKGKYVELRCDPISGHTALYWYRQSLGQGPEFLIYFQGTGAADDSGLPNDRFFAVRPEGSVSTLKIQRTERGDSAVYLCASSFGSDQPQHFGDGTRLSIL.

CDR3 amino acids: CASSIGGPATGAPLHF. CDR3 DNA: TGTGCCAGTAGTATAGGAGGGCCAGCGACTGGGGCACCCCTCCACTTT. The V and J genes are TRBV19 and TRBJ1-6; D gene ambiguous. The V end lost 1 base, the J end lost 11 bases, and 18 bases lay between the germline ends. Germline V gene data show CDR1 as LNHDA and CDR2 as SQIVND (reference sequence). This CDR3 region has 16 residues.